The entry below describes one T cell receptor beta chain. What it binds is not known. Sequencing was performed with immunoSEQ multiplex PCR; in TCRdb, only in-frame clones are kept and a portion is missing. The data contain about 4,900 clones, around 33% of them singletons. The data derive from a study of sequential checkpoint blockade in melanoma. Study details: Randomization was 1:1 between first-line nivolumab→ipilimumab and ipilimumab→nivolumab. After both sequences, patients received maintenance nivolumab. After nivolumab or ipilimumab alone, some 20 patients had week-13 rebiopsies.

This CDR3 contains 14 residues. General study results and limits: Patients with week-13 increases in T-cell fraction and clonality benefited about 30 times more often.

Treatment here: randomized to nivolumab then ipilimumab (arm A) or the reverse (arm B). The chain employs TRBV7-5 and TRBJ2-7; the D call TRBD2 from the table was never checked on the DNA. TRBV7-5 is recorded as a pseudogene. The TCR originated in a human donor with melanoma. The sample in question was tumor tissue (inferred from file names), obtained from a patient given nivolumab and ipilimumab in sequence. CDR3 coding DNA: TGTGCCAGCAGCTTAATCGGGAGGACCTACGAGCAGTACTTC. Its translation: CASSLIGRTYEQYF.